Shown below are 30 T cell receptor beta chains from a single sample sequenced in a study of identical twins. One entry per CDR3 protein, called by TCRdb with MiXCR from the 5' RACE reads. The table lists 500,000 to 550,000 distinct CDR3 sequences, under 25% of them singletons. A further study also used this sample, focusing on T cells expressing NK-cell markers.

The sequencing sample was made of CD4+ T cells sorted from blood. These receptors came from a woman aged 18-29 years in good health.

This clonotype was recorded a few times. The chain links TRBV9 to TRBJ2-1, with D uncertain. CDR1 and CDR2 (germline): SGDLS, YYNGEE. V lost 3 bases to trimming and J lost 8 bases, with 12 bases between them. CDR3 size: 13 residues. For the CDR3, the DNA is TGTGCCAGCAGCGCTCATCCCGTGGATGAGCAGTTCTTC. Translating gives CASSAHPVDEQFF.

This clonotype was counted between two and nine times. This rearrangement joins TRBV20-1 to TRBJ1-2; weak D call: TRBD1 (5 bases). The CDR3 is made up of 16 amino acids. Germline V gene data show CDR1 as DFQATT and CDR2 as SNEGSKA (reference sequence). With 1 base removed from V and 4 bases from J, the gap between germline ends came to 19 bases. CDR3 protein: CSARVRGLSGGYGYTF. The CDR3 bases are TGCAGTGCTAGAGTTCGAGGGTTATCTGGGGGCTATGGCTACACCTTC.

The chain joins TRBV29-1 to TRBJ2-3; D not resolved. The CDR3 has 12 residues. In germline, CDR1 is SQVTM, CDR2 ANQGSEA. Deletions cut 6 bases from V and 0 bases from J, with 7 bases between. CDR3 in amino acids: CSVATSTDTQYF. The CDR3 coding sequence is TGCAGCGTGGCCACTAGCACAGATACGCAGTATTTT.

Ten or more counts support this clonotype. The J gene is TRBJ2-4, the V gene TRBV10-3, with D uncertain. CDR3 size: 11 residues. Trimming stripped 3 bases from V and 8 bases from J, with 5 bases between. Germline CDR1 ENHRY, CDR2 SYGVKD. The CDR3 is CAISDYHIQYF. The CDR3 nucleotides are TGTGCCATCAGTGACTATCACATTCAGTACTTC.

The V call is TRBV6-2 or TRBV6-3, the J call TRBJ1-2; TRBD1 matches at 9 bases. V trimming: 2 bases; J trimming: 1 base; junction bases outside the gene matches: 5. This CDR3 is 16 amino acids long. The germline V gene has CDR1 MNHEY and CDR2 SVGEGT. The CDR3 here is CASSYVGTGLNYGYTF. DNA for the CDR3: TGTGCCAGCAGTTACGTCGGGACAGGGCTTAACTATGGCTACACCTTC.

This clonotype has only a few counts. V usage is TRBV2 and J usage is TRBJ2-5; 10 bases map to TRBD1. The CDR3 is made up of 15 amino acids. V gave up 6 bases and J gave up 4 bases; unmatched junction bases: 8. Germline V gene data show CDR1 as SNHLY and CDR2 as FYNNEI. The CDR3, as DNA: TGTGCCAGCAGGGACATGACAGGGGGCGGAGAGACCCAGTACTTC. It specifies CASRDMTGGGETQYF.

The V gene is TRBV12-5, the J gene TRBJ2-7, with D tentatively TRBD2 (7 bases). CDR1 is LGHNT, CDR2 FRNRAP, per germline. V lost 1 base and J lost 2, with 36 bases in between. The CDR3 is 23 residues long. DNA of the CDR3: TGTGCTAGTGGTTTGGAACCCTCGGGGGGCCTCCGTTTGCCTGGAGGGGTTCCCTACGAGCAGTACTTC. It yields the protein CASGLEPSGGLRLPGGVPYEQYF.

This clonotype was seen a few times. The chain joins TRBV27 to TRBJ1-2; TRBD1 aligns across 8 bases. This CDR3 has 15 residues. CDR1 and CDR2 from the germline V gene are MNHEY and SMNVEV (reference sequence). Unmatched junction bases numbered 8, after V lost 5 bases and J lost 3 bases. CDR3 bases: TGTGCCAGCAGTGATAGGACAGGGCTCTACTATGGCTACACCTTC. Its protein product is CASSDRTGLYYGYTF.

The rearrangement uses TRBV18 and TRBJ2-3; D call uncertain. This CDR3 region has 14 residues. The V end was cut by 3 bases, the J end by 4 bases, with 11 bases between. CDR1 KGHSH and CDR2 LQKENI come from the germline V gene. The CDR3 is CASSPPARADTQYF. In DNA, the CDR3 is TGTGCCAGCTCACCCCCCGCTAGGGCAGATACGCAGTATTTT.

This clonotype showed up just a few times. The chain has TRBV20-1 and TRBJ2-7, with D perhaps matching TRBD2 (5 bases). The CDR3 contains 12 residues. Trimming pared 0 bases from V and 6 bases from J, leaving 9 bases between. The germline CDR1 and CDR2 sequences are DFQATT and SNEGSKA (reference sequence). This CDR3 reads CSARDRGFEQYF. CDR3 DNA sequence: TGCAGTGCTAGAGATCGGGGTTTCGAGCAGTACTTC.

In DNA, the CDR3 is TGCAGTGCTCAAAGGGGGGGGATGGGCACAGATACGCAGTATTTT. Amino acid sequence: CSAQRGGMGTDTQYF. The chain employs TRBV20-1 and TRBJ2-3; TRBD2 might be the D (7 bases). Germline V gene data show CDR1 as DFQATT and CDR2 as SNEGSKA (reference sequence). V was pared by 5 bases and J by 1 base, with 16 bases between. This CDR3 comprises 15 residues.

The chain joins TRBV28 to TRBJ2-7; 8 bases line up with TRBD1. Per the germline V gene, CDR1 is MDHEN and CDR2 is SYDVKM. This CDR3 spans 14 amino acids. Germline trimming cut 7 bases from V and 2 bases from J; bases unmatched to any gene: 7. Here the CDR3 reads CASNRQGHTYEQYF. In nucleotides, the CDR3 is TGTGCCAGCAACAGACAGGGGCACACCTACGAGCAGTACTTC.

This clonotype appeared a few times. The chain has TRBV4-2 and TRBJ2-7; D is unclear. Germline-derived CDR1 and CDR2 are LGHNA and YNFKEQ. Trimming removed 2 bases from V and 6 bases from J, with 20 bases in between. The CDR3 has 16 amino acids. In nucleotides, the CDR3 is TGTGCCAGCAGCCAATTTATTTTGGCAGGTAAACCCGAGCAGTACTTC. Its translation: CASSQFILAGKPEQYF.

V and J are TRBV6-1 and TRBJ2-5; D gene uncertain. Germline CDR1 reads MNHNS; CDR2 reads SASEGT. This CDR3 has 13 residues. Trimming removed 5 bases from V and 2 bases from J, with 9 bases in between. The CDR3 protein is CASSLQQQETQYF. Written as DNA, the CDR3 is TGTGCCAGCAGTCTTCAGCAGCAAGAGACCCAGTACTTC.

This clonotype was recorded at least ten times. The chain has TRBV12-3 or TRBV12-4 and TRBJ2-7; tentatively, D is TRBD1 (6 bases). There are 15 residues in the CDR3. Between the trimmed V and J ends, which lost 1 base and 0 bases, there was a span of 10 bases. CDR3 sequence reads: CASSLVQGLSYEQYF. Here the CDR3 DNA reads TGTGCCAGCAGTTTAGTACAGGGCCTCTCCTACGAGCAGTACTTC.

This clonotype has only a few counts. This chain connects TRBV6-1 to TRBJ2-2; 10 bases are shared with TRBD2. Trimming at V came to 8 bases and at J to 7 bases, leaving 16 bases not matched to a gene. This CDR3 is 17 amino acids long. Looked up from germline, CDR1 is MNHNS and CDR2 is SASEGT. This chain's CDR3 is CASGRLSGGVVGGELFF. CDR3 DNA: TGTGCCAGCGGGAGATTAAGCGGGGGGGTTGTTGGCGGGGAGCTGTTTTTT.

The chain's CDR3 is CASTPRGVDKQYF. The CDR3, as DNA: TGTGCCAGCACCCCCAGGGGGGTCGACAAGCAGTACTTC. The genes are TRBV6-1 and TRBJ2-7, with D maybe TRBD1 (7 bases). In germline, CDR1 is MNHNS, CDR2 SASEGT. V shed 7 bases and J shed 8 bases, with 18 bases lying between them. The length of the CDR3 is 13 residues.

The chain is built from TRBV5-1 and TRBJ2-2; D may be TRBD1 or TRBD2 (5 bases each). V gave up 4 bases and J gave up 6 bases, with 13 bases separating them. Germline V lookup: CDR1 SGHRS, CDR2 YFSETQ. The CDR3 runs 14 residues. DNA of the CDR3: TGCGCCAGCAGCCTAGGGACCTTCCCCGGGGAGCTGTTTTTT. Translated, it gives CASSLGTFPGELFF.

The V and J genes are TRBV9 and TRBJ1-1; unclear D gene. The V and J ends lost 6 bases and 5 bases respectively, with 14 bases between them. CDR3 size: 13 residues. Germline CDR1 reads SGDLS; CDR2 reads YYNGEE. The CDR3 region is CASNRAMGTEAFF. DNA of the CDR3: TGTGCCAGCAATCGGGCGATGGGGACTGAAGCTTTCTTT. The full variable domain, rest sourced from reference TRBV9 and TRBJ1-1, is DSGVTQTPKHLITATGQRVTLRCSPRSGDLSVYWYQQSLDQGLQFLIQYYNGEERAKGNILERFSAQQFPDLHSELNLSSLELGDSALYFCASNRAMGTEAFFGQGTRLTVV.

This clonotype was counted a few times. V gene TRBV18 combines with J gene TRBJ2-1; 9 bases are shared with TRBD1. Germline CDR1 reads KGHSH; CDR2 reads LQKENI. CDR3 length equals 18 residues. Trimming cost V 1 base and J 5 bases; bases outside gene matches: 12. In nucleotides, the CDR3 is TGTGCCAGCTCACCACAGAGAAAGGGAGGGGACAGGGACAATGAGCAGTTCTTC. Protein product: CASSPQRKGGDRDNEQFF.

The V gene is TRBV6-1, the J gene TRBJ2-3; no definite D call. Germline CDR1 and CDR2: MNHNS and SASEGT. This CDR3 region has 12 residues. V was clipped by 6 bases and J by 8 bases, with 12 bases between them. The CDR3 reads CASRVTPGTQYF. For the CDR3, the DNA is TGTGCCAGCAGGGTGACCCCTGGTACGCAGTATTTT.

This sequence joins TRBV12-3 or TRBV12-4 and TRBJ2-1, with D tentatively TRBD1 (6 bases). The V end was cut by 0 bases, the J end by 15 bases, with 9 bases between. The CDR3 has 11 amino acids. Here the CDR3 reads CASSLARGMFF. For the CDR3, the DNA is TGTGCCAGCAGTTTAGCCAGGGGTATGTTCTTC.

This clonotype was found many times. This chain connects TRBV29-1 to TRBJ1-1, with TRBD1 matching 7 bases. This CDR3 spans 14 amino acids. After removal of 3 bases from V and 5 bases from J, the junction contained 9 bases not matched to a gene. Germline CDR1 SQVTM, CDR2 ANQGSEA. For the CDR3, the DNA is TGCAGCGTTGACAAATCGACAGGGTATACTGAAGCTTTCTTT. Translating it yields CSVDKSTGYTEAFF.

The genes are TRBV29-1 and TRBJ2-6, with 7 positions matching TRBD1. The CDR3 runs to 16 residues. V dropped 4 bases and J dropped 0; count of bases not matched to a gene: 6. The germline V gene has CDR1 SQVTM and CDR2 ANQGSEA. The CDR3 sequence is CSVGGQRPSGANVLTF. As DNA, the CDR3 is TGCAGCGTTGGGGGACAGAGACCCTCTGGGGCCAACGTCCTGACTTTC.

The chain is built from TRBV20-1 and TRBJ2-2; the match to TRBD2 covers 7 bases. Per germline, CDR1 DFQATT and CDR2 SNEGSKA (reference sequence). This CDR3 contains 15 residues. J was trimmed by 1 base and V by 2 bases; bases with no gene match: 4. CDR3 nucleotides: TGCAGTGCTAGACGCGGGGGACTGAACACCGGGGAGCTGTTTTTT. This codes for CSARRGGLNTGELFF.

This sequence joins TRBV5-1 and TRBJ2-1, with D maybe TRBD2 (6 bases). The CDR3 has 14 residues. V was cut by 5 bases and J by 3 bases, with 12 bases left in between. CDR1 and CDR2 from the germline V gene are SGHRS and YFSETQ. The CDR3 is CASSSTEGYNEQFF. The CDR3 nucleotides are TGCGCCAGCAGTTCTACGGAGGGCTACAATGAGCAGTTCTTC.

This clonotype came up a few times. The chain links TRBV20-1 to TRBJ1-1, with 7 bases lining up with TRBD1. The germline V gene has CDR1 DFQATT and CDR2 SNEGSKA (reference sequence). V lost 3 bases, J lost 1 base, and 5 bases stayed unmatched. The length of the CDR3 is 14 residues. The CDR3 nucleotides are TGCAGTGCTAGCTACAGGGGACCGAACACTGAAGCTTTCTTT. It yields the protein CSASYRGPNTEAFF.

The J gene is TRBJ1-2, the V gene TRBV4-3, with a weak D call TRBD1 (5 bases). CDR3 length equals 14 residues. Germline CDR1 and CDR2: LGHNA and YSLEER. Trimming cost V 4 bases and J 8 bases, with 17 bases left between them. As DNA, the CDR3 is TGCGCCAGCAGCCTCACGGGGGGATTTAAGGGCTACACCTTC. As protein: CASSLTGGFKGYTF.

V usage is TRBV11-2 and J usage is TRBJ2-1, with 12 nucleotides matching TRBD2. The CDR3 is 15 residues long. Looked up from germline, CDR1 is SGHAT and CDR2 is FQNNGV. The V and J ends lost 7 bases and 7 bases, in that order; junction bases with no gene match: 8. The CDR3 DNA reads as TGTGCCAGCACCCCCGGACTAGCGGGACTGAATGAGCAGTTCTTC. It translates to CASTPGLAGLNEQFF.

This clonotype came up a few times. V and J are TRBV12-3 or TRBV12-4 and TRBJ2-1; 12 positions match TRBD2. This CDR3 is built from 16 residues. V lost 3 bases, J lost 10 bases, and 10 bases stayed unmatched. The CDR3 spells CASSFRLAGGPREQFF. The CDR3 DNA sequence: TGTGCCAGCAGTTTTCGGCTAGCGGGAGGGCCCCGGGAGCAGTTCTTC.